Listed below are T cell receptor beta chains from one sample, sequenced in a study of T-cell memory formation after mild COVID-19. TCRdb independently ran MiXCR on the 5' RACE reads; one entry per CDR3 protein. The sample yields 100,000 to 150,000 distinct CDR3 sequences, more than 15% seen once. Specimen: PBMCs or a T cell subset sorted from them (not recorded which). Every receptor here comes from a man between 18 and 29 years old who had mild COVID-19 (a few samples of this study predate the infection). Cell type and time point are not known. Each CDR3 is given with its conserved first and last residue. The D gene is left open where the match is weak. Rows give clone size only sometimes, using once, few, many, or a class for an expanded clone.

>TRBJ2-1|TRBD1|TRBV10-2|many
CASNPGQGAHNEQFF
TGCGCCAGCAACCCGGGACAGGGGGCACACAATGAGCAGTTCTTC
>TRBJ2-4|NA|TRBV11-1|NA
CASSHSWLSAKNIQYF
TGTGCCAGCAGCCACTCATGGCTATCGGCCAAAAACATTCAGTACTTC
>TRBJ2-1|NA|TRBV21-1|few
CASSKAGSGAYNEQFF
TGTGCCAGCAGCAAAGCGGGTAGCGGGGCCTACAATGAGCAGTTCTTC
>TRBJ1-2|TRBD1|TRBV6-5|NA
CASSYGQARGYTF
TGTGCCAGCAGTTACGGACAGGCGCGAGGCTACACCTTC
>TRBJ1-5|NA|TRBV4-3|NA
CASSQDWAQPQHF
TGCGCCAGCAGCCAAGATTGGGCACAGCCCCAGCATTTT
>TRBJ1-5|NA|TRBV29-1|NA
CSVSDGFLGNQPQHF
TGCAGCGTTTCGGACGGGTTTCTAGGCAATCAGCCCCAGCATTTT
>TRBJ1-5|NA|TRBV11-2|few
CASSLVSGNQPQHF
TGTGCCAGCAGCTTAGTCTCTGGCAATCAGCCCCAGCATTTT
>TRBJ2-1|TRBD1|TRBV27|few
CASSFLQGAGNEQFF
TGTGCCAGCAGTTTCCTACAGGGGGCAGGGAATGAGCAGTTCTTC
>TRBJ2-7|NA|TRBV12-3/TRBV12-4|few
CASSLAGPGYEQYF
TGTGCCAGCAGTTTAGCGGGCCCGGGGTACGAGCAGTACTTC
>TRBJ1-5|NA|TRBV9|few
CASSVAPRRREQPQHF
TGTGCCAGCAGCGTAGCCCCTAGAAGGAGAGAGCAGCCCCAGCATTTT
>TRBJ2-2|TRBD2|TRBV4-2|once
CASRVTSGGTMTGELFF
TGTGCCAGCAGGGTGACTAGCGGGGGGACAATGACCGGGGAGCTGTTTTTT
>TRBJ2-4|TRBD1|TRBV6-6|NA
CASSYSATGSDF
TGTGCCAGCAGTTACTCGGCGACAGGGTCGGACTTC
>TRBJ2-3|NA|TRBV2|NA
CASSEIVWETSTDTQYF
TGTGCCAGCAGTGAAATTGTCTGGGAAACTAGCACAGATACGCAGTATTTT
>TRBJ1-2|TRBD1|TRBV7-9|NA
CASSLEGASGGYTF
TGTGCCAGCAGCTTAGAGGGGGCGTCCGGTGGCTACACCTTC
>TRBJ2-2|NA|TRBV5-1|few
CASSVGQGGTGELFF
TGCGCCAGCAGCGTCGGACAGGGAGGGACCGGGGAGCTGTTTTTT
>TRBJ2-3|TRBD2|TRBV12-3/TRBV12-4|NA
CASSLSGGPDTQYF
TGTGCCAGCAGTTTAAGCGGGGGGCCAGATACGCAGTATTTT
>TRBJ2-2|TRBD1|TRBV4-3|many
CASSQELQRGLNTGELFF
TGCGCCAGCAGCCAAGAGCTTCAGAGGGGGCTCAACACCGGGGAGCTGTTTTTT
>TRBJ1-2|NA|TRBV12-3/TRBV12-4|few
CASSPRGSYGYTF
TGTGCCAGCAGTCCACGGGGTAGCTATGGCTACACCTTC
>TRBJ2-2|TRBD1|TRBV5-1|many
CASSSGTGNTGELFF
TGCGCCAGCAGCTCCGGGACAGGGAACACCGGGGAGCTGTTTTTT
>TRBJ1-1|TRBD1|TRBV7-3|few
CASSLRGQGARAFF
TGTGCCAGCAGCTTGCGTGGACAGGGGGCTAGAGCTTTCTTT
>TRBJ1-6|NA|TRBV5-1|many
CASSLEGITNSPLHF
TGCGCCAGCAGCTTGGAGGGAATTACTAATTCACCCCTCCACTTT
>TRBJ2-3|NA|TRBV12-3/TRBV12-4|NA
CASRGGFGTDTQYF
TGTGCCAGCAGGGGGGGATTCGGGACAGATACGCAGTATTTT
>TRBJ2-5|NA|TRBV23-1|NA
CASSQSDSTVQETQYF
TGCGCCAGCAGTCAATCCGACTCGACAGTCCAAGAGACCCAGTACTTC
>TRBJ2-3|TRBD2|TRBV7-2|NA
CASRPGLATDTQYF
TGTGCCAGCAGGCCGGGACTAGCTACAGATACGCAGTATTTT
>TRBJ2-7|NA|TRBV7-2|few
CASSLFGGSYEQYF
TGTGCCAGCAGCTTATTTGGCGGGTCCTACGAGCAGTACTTC
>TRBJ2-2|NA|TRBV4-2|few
CASSQDPQVAGELFF
TGTGCCAGCAGCCAAGATCCACAGGTCGCCGGGGAGCTGTTTTTT
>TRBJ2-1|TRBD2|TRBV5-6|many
CAGTSGGPFSYNEQFF
TGTGCCGGAACTAGCGGGGGCCCTTTCTCCTACAATGAGCAGTTCTTC